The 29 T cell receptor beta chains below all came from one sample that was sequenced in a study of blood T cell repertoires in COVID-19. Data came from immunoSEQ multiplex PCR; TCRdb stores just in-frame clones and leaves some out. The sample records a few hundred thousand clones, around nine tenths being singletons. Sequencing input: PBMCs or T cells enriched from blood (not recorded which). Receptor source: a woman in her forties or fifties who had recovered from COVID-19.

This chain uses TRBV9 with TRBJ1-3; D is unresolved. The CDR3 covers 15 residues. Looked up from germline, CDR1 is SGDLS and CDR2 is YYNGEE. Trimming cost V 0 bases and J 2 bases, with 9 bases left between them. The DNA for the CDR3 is TGTGCCAGCAGCGTAGTGGGCAGCCCTGGAAACACCATATATTTT. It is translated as CASSVVGSPGNTIYF.

DNA of the CDR3: TGTGCCAGCAGATCCCAGGGGGCGAACACTGAAGCTTTCTTT. Translating gives CASRSQGANTEAFF. V gene TRBV6-5 combines with J gene TRBJ1-1; 8 bases fit TRBD1. This CDR3 comprises 14 residues. The ends lost 6 bases at V and 1 base at J; junction bases unmatched: 4. Germline lookup yields CDR1 MNHEY and CDR2 SVGAGI.

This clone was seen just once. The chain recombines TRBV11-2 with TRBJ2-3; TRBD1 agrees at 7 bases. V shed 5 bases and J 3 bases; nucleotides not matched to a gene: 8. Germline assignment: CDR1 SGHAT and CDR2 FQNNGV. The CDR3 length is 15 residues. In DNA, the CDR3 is TGTGCCAGCAGCCGCACAGGGGATCAGACAGATACGCAGTATTTT. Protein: CASSRTGDQTDTQYF.

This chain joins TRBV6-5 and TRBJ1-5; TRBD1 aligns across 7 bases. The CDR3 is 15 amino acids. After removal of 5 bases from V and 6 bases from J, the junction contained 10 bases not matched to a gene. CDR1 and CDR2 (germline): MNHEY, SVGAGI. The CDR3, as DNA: TGTGCCAGCAGTACCGACAGGGCCGGGCGTCAGCCCCAGCATTTT. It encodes CASSTDRAGRQPQHF.

In nucleotides, the CDR3 is TGTGCCAGTAGTATAGTCTCCCTAGCGGGGGGTTTGGAGACCCAGTACTTC. It translates to CASSIVSLAGGLETQYF. The chain is built from TRBV19 and TRBJ2-5; 11 nucleotides match TRBD2. With V trimmed by 1 base and J by 5 bases, 9 bases remained unmatched. This CDR3 is 17 amino acids long. Germline CDR1 LNHDA, CDR2 SQIVND (reference sequence). The variable domain in full, with the rest retrieved from reference TRBV19 and TRBJ2-5, is DGGITQSPKYLFRKEGQNVTLSCEQNLNHDAMYWYRQDPGQGLRLIYYSQIVNDFQKGDIAEGYSVSREKKESFPLTVTSAQKNPTAFYLCASSIVSLAGGLETQYFGPGTRLLVL.

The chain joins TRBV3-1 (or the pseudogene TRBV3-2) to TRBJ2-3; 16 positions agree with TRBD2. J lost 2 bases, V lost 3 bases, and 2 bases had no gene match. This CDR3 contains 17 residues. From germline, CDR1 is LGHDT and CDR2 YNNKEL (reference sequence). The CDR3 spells CASSQGTSGGATDTQYF. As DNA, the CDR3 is TGTGCCAGCAGCCAGGGGACTAGCGGGGGGGCCACAGATACGCAGTATTTT.

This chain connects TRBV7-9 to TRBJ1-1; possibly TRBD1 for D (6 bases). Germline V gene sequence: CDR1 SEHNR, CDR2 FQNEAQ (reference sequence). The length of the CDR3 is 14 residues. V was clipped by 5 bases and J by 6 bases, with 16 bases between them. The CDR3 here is CASSVQGGYAEAFF. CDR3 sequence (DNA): TGTGCCAGCAGCGTACAGGGTGGTTACGCTGAAGCTTTCTTT.

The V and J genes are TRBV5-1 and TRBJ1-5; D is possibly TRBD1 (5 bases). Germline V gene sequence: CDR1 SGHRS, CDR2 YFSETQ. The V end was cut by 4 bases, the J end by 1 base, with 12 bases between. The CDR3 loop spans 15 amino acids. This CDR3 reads CASSPGVQSNQPQHF. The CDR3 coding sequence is TGCGCCAGCAGCCCGGGGGTGCAGAGCAATCAGCCCCAGCATTTT.

CDR3 nucleotides: TGTGCCAGCAGCTTAGTAGAAGGGGGGAACACTGAAGCTTTCTTT. It translates to CASSLVEGGNTEAFF. V is TRBV7-8 and J is TRBJ1-1; D might be TRBD1 (6 bases). CDR1 SGHVS and CDR2 FQNEAQ come from the germline V gene. The CDR3 covers 15 residues. Trimming left V 1 base short and J 1 base short, with 10 bases between.

The CDR3 DNA is TGCGCCAGCAGCCCTGGAGGGGAGACCCAGTACTTC. It yields the protein CASSPGGETQYF. The V call is TRBV5-1, the J call TRBJ2-5, with D tentatively TRBD2 (6 bases). From germline, CDR1 is SGHRS and CDR2 YFSETQ. V was cut by 4 bases and J by 5 bases, with 9 bases left in between. This CDR3 comprises 12 residues.

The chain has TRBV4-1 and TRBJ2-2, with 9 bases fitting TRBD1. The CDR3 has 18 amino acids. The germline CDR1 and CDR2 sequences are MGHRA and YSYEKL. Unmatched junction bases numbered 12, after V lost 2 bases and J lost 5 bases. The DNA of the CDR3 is TGCGCCAGCAGCCAACGTCTCCGGGACAGGGAGTTTACCGGGGAGCTGTTTTTT. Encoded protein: CASSQRLRDREFTGELFF.

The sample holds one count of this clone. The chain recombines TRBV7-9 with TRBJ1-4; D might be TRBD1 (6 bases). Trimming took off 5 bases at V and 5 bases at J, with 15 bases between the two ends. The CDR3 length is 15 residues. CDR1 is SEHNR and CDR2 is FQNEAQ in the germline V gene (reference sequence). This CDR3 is CASSTGTLENEKLFF. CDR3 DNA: TGTGCCAGCAGCACTGGGACACTAGAGAATGAAAAACTGTTTTTT.

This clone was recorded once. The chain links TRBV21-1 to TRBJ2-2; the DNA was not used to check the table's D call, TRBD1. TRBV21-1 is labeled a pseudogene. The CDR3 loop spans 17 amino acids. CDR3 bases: TGTGCCAGCAGCAACAGCCGACAGTACGGCCGGACCGGGGAGCTGTTTTTT. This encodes CASSNSRQYGRTGELFF.

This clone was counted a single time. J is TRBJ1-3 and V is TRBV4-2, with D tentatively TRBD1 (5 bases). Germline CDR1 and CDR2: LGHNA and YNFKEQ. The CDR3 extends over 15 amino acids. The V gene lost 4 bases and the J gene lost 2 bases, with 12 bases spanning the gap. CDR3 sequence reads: CASSLTRAPGNTIYF. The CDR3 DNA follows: TGTGCCAGCAGCCTGACCAGGGCCCCTGGAAACACCATATATTTT.

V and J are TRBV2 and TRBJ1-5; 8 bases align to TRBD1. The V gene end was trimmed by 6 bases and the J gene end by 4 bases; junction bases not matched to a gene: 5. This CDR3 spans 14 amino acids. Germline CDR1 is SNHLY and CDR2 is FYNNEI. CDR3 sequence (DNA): TGTGCCAGCAGATTTACAGGGGGTAATCAGCCCCAGCATTTT. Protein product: CASRFTGGNQPQHF.

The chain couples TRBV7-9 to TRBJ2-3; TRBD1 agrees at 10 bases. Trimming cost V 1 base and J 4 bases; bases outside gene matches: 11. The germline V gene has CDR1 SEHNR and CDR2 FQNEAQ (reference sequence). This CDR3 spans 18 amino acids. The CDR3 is CASSLERGGTGVADTQYF. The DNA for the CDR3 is TGTGCCAGCAGCTTAGAGCGAGGGGGGACAGGGGTAGCAGATACGCAGTATTTT.

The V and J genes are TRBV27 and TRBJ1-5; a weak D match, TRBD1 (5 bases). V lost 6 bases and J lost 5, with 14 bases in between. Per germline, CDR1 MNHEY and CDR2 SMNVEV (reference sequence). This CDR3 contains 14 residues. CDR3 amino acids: CASRMGLGDQPQHF. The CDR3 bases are TGTGCCAGCAGAATGGGGCTTGGGGATCAGCCCCAGCATTTT.

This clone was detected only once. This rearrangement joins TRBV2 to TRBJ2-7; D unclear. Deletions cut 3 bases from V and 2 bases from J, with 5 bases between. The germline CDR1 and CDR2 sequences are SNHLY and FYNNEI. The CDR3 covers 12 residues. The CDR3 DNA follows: TGTGCCAGCAGTGACAGCGCCTACGAGCAGTACTTC. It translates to CASSDSAYEQYF.

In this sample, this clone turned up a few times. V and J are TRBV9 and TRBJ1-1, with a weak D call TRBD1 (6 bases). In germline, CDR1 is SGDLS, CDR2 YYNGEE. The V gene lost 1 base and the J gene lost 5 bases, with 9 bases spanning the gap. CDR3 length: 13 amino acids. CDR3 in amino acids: CASSVQGKTEAFF. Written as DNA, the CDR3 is TGTGCCAGCAGCGTACAGGGGAAAACTGAAGCTTTCTTT.

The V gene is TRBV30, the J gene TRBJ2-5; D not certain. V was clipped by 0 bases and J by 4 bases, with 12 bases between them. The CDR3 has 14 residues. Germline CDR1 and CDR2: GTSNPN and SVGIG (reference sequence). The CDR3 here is CAWSVHLGSETQYF. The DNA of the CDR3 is TGTGCCTGGAGTGTACATCTAGGCTCAGAGACCCAGTACTTC.

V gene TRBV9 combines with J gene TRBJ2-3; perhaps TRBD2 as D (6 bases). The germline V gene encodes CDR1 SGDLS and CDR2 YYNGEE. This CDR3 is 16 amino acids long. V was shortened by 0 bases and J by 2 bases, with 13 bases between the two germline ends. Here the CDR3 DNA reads TGTGCCAGCAGCGTAGCGGGGGAGCTTGTCACAGATACGCAGTATTTT. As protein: CASSVAGELVTDTQYF.

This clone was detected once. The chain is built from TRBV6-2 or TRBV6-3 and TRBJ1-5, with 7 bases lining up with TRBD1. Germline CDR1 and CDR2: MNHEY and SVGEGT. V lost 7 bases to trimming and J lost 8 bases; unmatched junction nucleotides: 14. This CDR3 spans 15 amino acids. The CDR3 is CASTPHGDSSKPQHF. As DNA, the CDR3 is TGTGCCAGCACCCCCCATGGGGACAGCTCCAAGCCCCAGCATTTT.

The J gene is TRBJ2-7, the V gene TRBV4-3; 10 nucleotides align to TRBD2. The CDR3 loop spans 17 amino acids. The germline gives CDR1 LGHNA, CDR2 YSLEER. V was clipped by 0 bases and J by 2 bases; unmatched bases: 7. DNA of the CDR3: TGCGCCAGCAGCCAAGATGTTTTACTAGCGGGGACCTACGAGCAGTACTTC. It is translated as CASSQDVLLAGTYEQYF.

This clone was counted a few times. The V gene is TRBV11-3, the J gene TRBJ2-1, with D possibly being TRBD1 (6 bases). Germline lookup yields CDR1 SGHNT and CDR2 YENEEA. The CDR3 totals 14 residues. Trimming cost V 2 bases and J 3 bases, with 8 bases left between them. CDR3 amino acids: CASSLQGHYNEQFF. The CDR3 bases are TGTGCCAGCAGCTTACAGGGGCACTACAATGAGCAGTTCTTC.

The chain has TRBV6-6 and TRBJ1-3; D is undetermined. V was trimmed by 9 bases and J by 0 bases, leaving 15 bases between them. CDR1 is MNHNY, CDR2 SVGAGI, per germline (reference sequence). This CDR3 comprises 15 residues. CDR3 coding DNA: TGTGCCAGTAAGGCCAGGTTACTCTCTGGAAACACCATATATTTT. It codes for CASKARLLSGNTIYF.

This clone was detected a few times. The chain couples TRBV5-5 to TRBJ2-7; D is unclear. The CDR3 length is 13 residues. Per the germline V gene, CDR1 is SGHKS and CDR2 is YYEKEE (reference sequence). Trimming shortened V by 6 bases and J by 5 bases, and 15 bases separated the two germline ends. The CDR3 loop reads CASTSGYTDEQYF. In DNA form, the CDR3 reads TGTGCCAGCACCTCCGGGTACACTGACGAGCAGTACTTC.

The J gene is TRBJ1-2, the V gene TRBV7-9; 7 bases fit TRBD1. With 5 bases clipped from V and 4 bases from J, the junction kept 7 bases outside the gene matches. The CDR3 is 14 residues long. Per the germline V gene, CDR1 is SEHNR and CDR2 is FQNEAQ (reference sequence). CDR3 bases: TGTGCCAGCAGCCAGACACGGGACAGCTATGGCTACACCTTC. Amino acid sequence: CASSQTRDSYGYTF. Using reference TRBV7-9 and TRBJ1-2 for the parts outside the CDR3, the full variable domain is DTGVSQNPRHKITKRGQNVTFRCDPISEHNRLYWYRQTLGQGPEFLTYFQNEAQLEKSRLLSDRFSAERPKGSFSTLEIQRTEQGDSAMYLCASSQTRDSYGYTFGSGTRLTVV.

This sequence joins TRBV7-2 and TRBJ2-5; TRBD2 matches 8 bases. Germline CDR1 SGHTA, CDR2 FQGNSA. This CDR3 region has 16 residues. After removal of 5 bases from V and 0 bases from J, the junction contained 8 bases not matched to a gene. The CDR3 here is CASSPGASGYQETQYF. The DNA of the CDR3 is TGTGCCAGCAGCCCAGGGGCTAGCGGGTACCAAGAGACCCAGTACTTC.

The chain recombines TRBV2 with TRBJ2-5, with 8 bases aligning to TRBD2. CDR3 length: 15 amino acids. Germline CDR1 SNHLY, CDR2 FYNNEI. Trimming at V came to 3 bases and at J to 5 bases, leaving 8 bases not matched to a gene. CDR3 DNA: TGTGCCAGCAGTGAGGACCGGGGGGGCCGGGAGACCCAGTACTTC. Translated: CASSEDRGGRETQYF. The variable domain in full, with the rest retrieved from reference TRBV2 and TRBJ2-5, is EPEVTQTPSHQVTQMGQEVILRCVPISNHLYFYWYRQILGQKVEFLVSFYNNEISEKSEIFDDQFSVERPDGSNFTLKIRSTKLEDSAMYFCASSEDRGGRETQYFGPGTRLLVL.